The clone carrying this T cell receptor beta chain ranks as medium-sized. This CDR3 has 15 residues. Germline loops: CDR1 LGHNT, CDR2 FRNRAP. Trimming at V came to 6 bases and at J to 10 bases, leaving 12 bases not matched to a gene. This sample is part of a study of metastatic and nonmetastatic thyroid tumors. With MiXCR, TCRdb reprocessed the PCR reads. The sample has 15,000 or so clones, 25% to 35% seen once. Thyroid surgery was performed in patients who had received no treatment beforehand. Input material: blood. The gene calls are TRBV12-5 and TRBJ2-1; 10 bases agree with TRBD2. The clonotype was recovered from a female donor with papillary thyroid cancer or a benign thyroid nodule (not recorded which). Some clones in this sample may be carry-over from other donors' samples. CDR3 in amino acids: CASGESGGVGGEQFF. Written as DNA, the CDR3 is TGTGCTAGTGGGGAAAGCGGGGGGGTTGGAGGAGAGCAGTTCTTC.